This T cell receptor delta chain derives from a study of gamma-delta chains in newborns, infants, children. Across the whole study: Polyclonal expansion of innate γδ T cells after birth follows microbial exposure.

TCRdb reprocessed the reads using CATT. The sample shows around 10,000 delta-chain clones, about 9% of them seen only once. Remarks on this clone: A read error likely explains this, since a far larger clone differs by one base. Other nucleotide sequences from this sample produce the same CDR3.

Material for sequencing was blood. This TCR came from a child who was a newborn, infant or young child, either healthy, febrile or measles-vaccinated (not recorded which).

As DNA, the CDR3 is TGTGCCTGTGACCCCCTGGGAGATCGGGCTAAACTCATCTTT. Its protein product is CACDPLGDRAKLIF. This rearrangement joins TRDV2 to TRDJ1; a weak D match, TRDD3 (5 bases). CDR1 GEAIGNYY and CDR2 EKD come from the germline V gene. This CDR3 comprises 14 residues. V lost 3 bases and J 7 bases, leaving 17 bases between the germline ends.